Each of the 8 T cell receptor beta chains below was sequenced from the same sample in a study of T-cell reconstitution after alpha-beta-depleted transplantation in children. Unique molecular identifiers were used in preparing the TCRbeta library. TCRdb used MiXCR to reprocess the PCR reads, holding one entry per CDR3 protein. This sample yields 500,000 or so distinct CDR3 sequences, of which over 9.5% are seen a single time; approximately 15% belongs to the top ten. This sample comprised PBMCs, mostly from graft donor cells, obtained 180 days after TCRalphabeta/CD19-depleted stem cell transplant. These receptors came from a female patient aged 2-10 years who had a stem cell transplant for aplastic anemia, so the T cells may come from the graft donor.

The rearrangement joins TRBV5-1 to TRBJ2-7; 7 bases are a match to TRBD2. Germline assignment: CDR1 SGHRS and CDR2 YFSETQ. This CDR3 is 16 amino acids long. After removal of 3 bases from V and 3 bases from J, the junction contained 12 bases not matched to a gene. CDR3 nucleotide sequence: TGCGCCAGCAGCTCCTCGAGTAGCGGGTCCCGCTACGAGCAGTACGTC. This encodes CASSSSSSGSRYEQYV.

The rearrangement joins TRBV29-1 to TRBJ1-1; D perhaps matches TRBD1 (6 bases). CDR3 length: 13 residues. CDR1 and CDR2 (germline): SQVTM, ANQGSEA. The CDR3 coding sequence is TGCAGAGGTGAAGGGGGTCCGAACACTGAAGCTTTCTTT. Translation gives CRGEGGPNTEAFF.

This clonotype was detected a few times. The chain has TRBV18 and TRBJ1-5, with unresolved D. The CDR3 contains 12 residues. The germline V gene has CDR1 KGHSH and CDR2 LQKENI. Trimming shortened V by 5 bases and J by 10 bases, and 12 bases separated the two germline ends. The CDR3 sequence is CASSRLPFPQHF. The CDR3 coding sequence is TGTGCCAGCTCAAGACTCCCGTTCCCCCAGCATTTT.

This clonotype was observed a handful of times. This CDR3 reads CAWNKGTYGYTF. The CDR3 DNA reads TGTGCCTGGAACAAGGGAACCTATGGCTACACCTTC. The genes are TRBV30 and TRBJ1-2; the D is unclear. Between the trimmed V and J ends, which lost 4 bases and 4 bases, there was a span of 10 bases. The CDR3 is made up of 12 amino acids. CDR1 is GTSNPN, CDR2 SVGIG, per germline (reference sequence).

This clonotype was picked up a small number of times. The J gene is TRBJ2-3, the V gene TRBV19; D perhaps matches TRBD2 (5 bases). V gave up 3 bases and J gave up 4 bases, with 20 bases separating them. This CDR3 has 17 amino acids. Germline CDR1 is LNHDA and CDR2 is SQIVND (reference sequence). This CDR3 reads CASSIDGRGLPPDTQYF. The DNA for the CDR3 is TGTGCCAGTAGTATCGATGGCCGCGGACTGCCCCCAGATACGCAGTATTTT.

The chain joins TRBV27 to TRBJ2-1; D is possibly TRBD1 (6 bases). Germline V gene lookup returns CDR1 MNHEY and CDR2 SMNVEV (reference sequence). The CDR3 consists of 15 residues. V was cut by 5 bases and J by 4 bases, with 15 bases left in between. The CDR3 reads CASSARQDGYNEQFF. The CDR3 bases are TGTGCCAGCAGTGCGCGACAGGACGGTTACAATGAGCAGTTCTTC.

This clonotype turned up a few times. The chain combines TRBV6-2 or TRBV6-3 with TRBJ2-5; TRBD2 aligns across 8 bases. From germline, CDR1 is MNHEY and CDR2 SVGEGT. J gave up 3 bases and V 2 bases, and 2 bases lay outside the gene matches. CDR3 length: 14 amino acids. The CDR3 DNA is TGTGCCAGCAGTTACGGGACTAGAAAAGAGACCCAGTACTTC. It yields the protein CASSYGTRKETQYF.

This clonotype came up a few times. The V gene is TRBV27, the J gene TRBJ2-7; tentative D call: TRBD1 (6 bases). Trimming took 6 bases from V and 3 from J, leaving 12 bases between them. Germline V gene sequence: CDR1 MNHEY, CDR2 SMNVEV (reference sequence). The CDR3 extends over 13 amino acids. The CDR3 here is CASSGTRGYEQYF. DNA for the CDR3: TGTGCCAGCAGCGGTACCAGGGGCTACGAGCAGTACTTC.